This entry concerns a single T cell receptor beta chain. Its antigen is unidentified. The protocol was immunoSEQ multiplex PCR, while the TCRdb copy is restricted to in-frame clones and leaves out a portion. The table includes around 76,000 clones, roughly 81% detected once. This sample was taken from a study of T cell responses to AZD1222 COVID-19 vaccine. General study findings and limits: Spike-specific TCR breadth and depth both grew after two AZD1222 doses. Repertoires were sampled only after the peak T cell response. Donors were largely white British and mainly female; clonal diversity was possibly underestimated.

The sample in question was peripheral blood, obtained on day 0 of AZD1222 vaccination. The source is an adult in good health.

CDR3 coding DNA: TGTGCCAGCAGCGAACCGACACAGAGAGGGGGCTACACCTTC. Amino acid sequence: CASSEPTQRGGYTF. The V call is TRBV7-3, the J call TRBJ1-2; D uncertain. This CDR3 is 14 amino acids long. The germline V gene has CDR1 SGHTA and CDR2 FQGTGA. Trimming cost V 5 bases and J 8 bases, with 18 bases left between them.